This record looks at one TCR beta chain sequence and its context. This sample is drawn from a study of CD8 T cells in Susac syndrome. Germline values: CDR1 SGDLS, CDR2 YYNGEE. The length of the CDR3 is 15 residues. The V and J ends lost 3 bases and 3 bases, in that order; junction bases with no gene match: 9. Purification of the CD8+ and CD4+ T cells relied on negative isolation, and TEMRA cells underwent FACS enrichment. An amount of RNA that ranged from roughly 0.5 to 1 ug was reverse transcribed with random hexamers. TCRdb fed the immunoSEQ multiplex PCR reads into MiXCR, producing one record per CDR3 protein. Of roughly 80,000 distinct CDR3 sequences in the sample, 90% to 95% were seen once.

The V gene is TRBV9, the J gene TRBJ2-7; 7 positions match TRBD2. Sequenced: CD8+ T cells from PBMCs. This TCR was recovered from a human donor with multiple sclerosis. The CDR3 DNA is TGTGCCAGCAGCGGAGAGCGGGATCCGGTCTACGAGCAGTACTTC. Amino acid sequence: CASSGERDPVYEQYF.